This is a list of T cell receptor beta chains from one sample in a study of identical twins. Using its own MiXCR run on the 5' RACE reads, TCRdb lists one record per CDR3 protein. The sample has 550,000 to 700,000 distinct CDR3 sequences; 21% are singletons. This same sample was also part of a study on T cells expressing NK-cell markers.

Material for sequencing was PBMCs. These receptors all come from a young woman in good health. Both conserved end residues are part of each CDR3. The D gene is left open where the match is weak. Size is stated for part of the rows, as once, few or many counts, or as a class when the clone is expanded.

clone size	V gene	D gene	J gene	CDR3 DNA	CDR3 protein
few	TRBV20-1	.	TRBJ2-1	TGCAGTGCTAGGCCGCCCTACAATGAGCAGTTCTTC	CSARPPYNEQFF
.	TRBV7-2	TRBD2	TRBJ2-1	TGTGCCAGCAGCCCAGGGACTAGCGGGAGTAGTAATGAGCAGTTCTTC	CASSPGTSGSSNEQFF
.	TRBV20-1	.	TRBJ2-1	TGCAGTGCTAGGGGGCTAGGGGCCAATGAGCAGTTCTTC	CSARGLGANEQFF
many	TRBV20-1	TRBD1	TRBJ1-2	TGCAGTGCTAGAGATACAGGGGGAGACTATGGCTACACCTTC	CSARDTGGDYGYTF
few	TRBV5-6	TRBD1	TRBJ2-3	TGTGCCAGCAGCGTTTACTTGGGACAGGGGTCAGATACGCAGTATTTT	CASSVYLGQGSDTQYF
.	TRBV24-1	.	TRBJ2-3	TGTGCCACCAGTCGTTCCGGAGACACAGATACGCAGTATTTT	CATSRSGDTDTQYF
few	TRBV24-1	TRBD2	TRBJ2-3	TGTGCCACCAGTGATGGCGGTAGCGGGAGGAGGAGCACAGATACGCAGTATTTT	CATSDGGSGRRSTDTQYF
many	TRBV6-2/TRBV6-3	.	TRBJ1-1	TGTGCCAGCAGTTACCCGGACAGCCGAGCTTTCTTT	CASSYPDSRAFF
few	TRBV20-1	TRBD2	TRBJ2-3	TGCAGTGCTACCGGGACTAGCGGGAGGGCAGATACGCAGTATTTT	CSATGTSGRADTQYF
few	TRBV5-1	.	TRBJ2-1	TGCGCCAGCAGTCCCTCCAGGGCCCAGTACAATGAGCAGTTCTTC	CASSPSRAQYNEQFF
.	TRBV6-2/TRBV6-3	.	TRBJ1-1	TGTGCCAGCCGGATTTTGGGCACCGACGCTGAAGCTTTCTTT	CASRILGTDAEAFF
few	TRBV20-1	TRBD1	TRBJ2-1	TGCAGTGCTAAGGGACAGGGACTTGTCAATGAGCAGTTCTTC	CSAKGQGLVNEQFF
few	TRBV7-8	TRBD1	TRBJ1-5	TGTGCCAGCAGCCCCCGGACAGGGGGCTCGAGCAATCAGCCCCAGCATTTT	CASSPRTGGSSNQPQHF
.	TRBV5-1	.	TRBJ2-1	TGCGCCAGCAGCTCCACTCCTTTGAACCTAGCGAGCAATGAGCAGTTCTTC	CASSSTPLNLASNEQFF
.	TRBV6-2/TRBV6-3	TRBD2	TRBJ2-1	TGTGCCAGCAGTTACCTCCCCGCTAGCGGGGGGCCCGGTAACAGTGAGCAGTTCTTC	CASSYLPASGGPGNSEQFF
few	TRBV5-1	TRBD2	TRBJ2-1	TGCGCCAGCAGCTTACCATCTAGCGGGACTGCTGAGCAGTTCTTC	CASSLPSSGTAEQFF
.	TRBV2	.	TRBJ2-7	TGTGCCAGCAGTGAAGCCTGGACTGTGGGCGGGGAGCAGTACTTC	CASSEAWTVGGEQYF
many	TRBV20-1	.	TRBJ1-1	TGCAGTGCTAGTGGGGACCGAGGGAACACTGAAGCTTTCTTT	CSASGDRGNTEAFF
.	TRBV5-5	.	TRBJ2-5	TGTGCCAGCAGGGCCCGCAGGGCGGGACAGGAGACCCAGTACTTC	CASRARRAGQETQYF
.	TRBV5-1	.	TRBJ2-5	TGCGCCAGCAGCCTGCGGGACTTACAAGAGACCCAGTACTTC	CASSLRDLQETQYF
.	TRBV20-1	.	TRBJ1-4	TGCAGTGCTATCGTAGGACATACGGGGGAAAAACTGTTTTTT	CSAIVGHTGEKLFF
few	TRBV5-1	.	TRBJ2-2	TGCGCCAGCAGCTTGGGCTCAACCACCGGGGAGCTGTTTTTT	CASSLGSTTGELFF
.	TRBV29-1	TRBD1	TRBJ1-4	TGCAGCGTGACCCCAGGGGGTGAAAAACTGTTTTTT	CSVTPGGEKLFF
.	TRBV4-2	.	TRBJ2-7	TGTGCCAGCAGCCAAGATATCACCTACGAGCAGTACTTC	CASSQDITYEQYF
few	TRBV27	TRBD2	TRBJ2-3	TGTGCCAGCAGTTTAGGATCTGGTAGCGGGGCCACAGATACGCAGTATTTT	CASSLGSGSGATDTQYF
.	TRBV7-6	.	TRBJ2-2	TGTGCCAGCAGCCCATGGGAGGCCGGGGAGCTGTTTTTT	CASSPWEAGELFF
.	TRBV20-1	.	TRBJ2-7	TGCAGTGCTACACCGGGACTCTCAGACGAGCAGTACTTC	CSATPGLSDEQYF
.	TRBV10-3	.	TRBJ2-5	TGTGCCATCAGTGAGCTAGCCCGGGAGACCCAGTACTTC	CAISELARETQYF
few	TRBV12-3/TRBV12-4	TRBD1	TRBJ2-1	TGTGCCAGCAGTCGACAAAGGGACAGGGCTTACAATGAGCAGTTCTTC	CASSRQRDRAYNEQFF
few	TRBV11-2	.	TRBJ2-1	TGTGCCAGCAGCTTAGTCTCGGATACTTATTCGTTCTTC	CASSLVSDTYSFF
.	TRBV20-1	TRBD2	TRBJ2-4	TGCAGTGCGAGACTAGCGGGACAACAATGGGACATTCAGTACTTC	CSARLAGQQWDIQYF
.	TRBV20-1	.	TRBJ2-1	TGCAGTGCCCGGGCGACTAGTCGCGATGAGCAGTTCTTC	CSARATSRDEQFF
.	TRBV7-2	.	TRBJ2-1	TGTGCCAGCAGTCATCCCGGGAGAAGGTACAATGAGCAGTTCTTC	CASSHPGRRYNEQFF
.	TRBV4-1	TRBD1	TRBJ1-6	TGCGCCAGCAGCCAACCGGGACAGGGCTCCCATAATTCACCCCTCCACTTT	CASSQPGQGSHNSPLHF
.	TRBV5-6	.	TRBJ2-5	TGTGCCAGCAGCTTAGGGCGGGCCAGAGAGACCCAGTACTTC	CASSLGRARETQYF
few	TRBV15	TRBD2	TRBJ2-5	TGTGCCACCAGCAGAGATCTAGCGGGGGGAGGAGAGACCCAGTACTTC	CATSRDLAGGGETQYF
.	TRBV12-3/TRBV12-4	TRBD2	TRBJ2-5	TGTGCCAGCAGTTTATGGGCTAGCGGGAGTGTAGAGACCCAGTACTTC	CASSLWASGSVETQYF
.	TRBV7-2	.	TRBJ2-5	TGTGCCAGCAGCTTCGTGACTAGGACAGAGACCCAGTACTTC	CASSFVTRTETQYF
few	TRBV29-1	TRBD1	TRBJ2-5	TGCAGCGCAGGTGCCCGGACAGGGGCGGAGACCCAGTACTTC	CSAGARTGAETQYF
few	TRBV20-1	.	TRBJ1-4	TGCAGTGCTACGGCTTCAGAGGGGGTAATTTTTGAAAAACTGTTTTTT	CSATASEGVIFEKLFF
.	TRBV6-5	TRBD1	TRBJ1-5	TGTGCCAGCAGTTACCAGGGGGTCGGCCAGCCCCAGCATTTT	CASSYQGVGQPQHF
.	TRBV7-8	.	TRBJ2-5	TGTGCCAGCAACAAGGGTAGAGAAGAGACCCAGTACTTC	CASNKGREETQYF
.	TRBV20-1	.	TRBJ2-1	TGCAGTGCTTCTGGCTTCGGACAGAGCTCCTACAATGAGCAGTTCTTC	CSASGFGQSSYNEQFF
few	TRBV9	TRBD2	TRBJ2-1	TGTGCCAGCAGCGTAGGGTCGGGGGGGGTTGAGCAGTTCTTC	CASSVGSGGVEQFF
.	TRBV10-3	.	TRBJ1-3	TGTGCCATCAGTGACGACAGGCGAAACTCTGGAAACACCATATATTTT	CAISDDRRNSGNTIYF
.	TRBV5-1	TRBD2	TRBJ2-1	TGCGCCAGCAGCCTGGGCGGGACTAGCGGGTTAGATGAGCAGTTCTTC	CASSLGGTSGLDEQFF
.	TRBV20-1	.	TRBJ2-7	TGCAGTGCTAGAGAAGGAGAGATCGGTTACGAGCAGTACTTC	CSAREGEIGYEQYF
many	TRBV12-3/TRBV12-4	.	TRBJ1-5	TGTGCCAGCAGTTCCCAGACAGAGTATAGCAATCAGCCCCAGCATTTT	CASSSQTEYSNQPQHF
.	TRBV20-1	.	TRBJ2-1	TGCAGTGCGATCCGGGGGGCTAATGAGCAGTTCTTC	CSAIRGANEQFF
few	TRBV12-3/TRBV12-4	.	TRBJ2-7	TGTGCCAGCAGTTTCACACGCTACGAGCAGTACTTC	CASSFTRYEQYF
few	TRBV7-2	.	TRBJ2-5	TGTGCCAGCAGCTTAGCAGGGACCGCAGAAGAGACCCAGTACTTC	CASSLAGTAEETQYF
many	TRBV20-1	.	TRBJ1-5	TGCAGTGCTACTGGGCTTGGGAGCAATCAGCCCCAGCATTTT	CSATGLGSNQPQHF
few	TRBV18	TRBD2	TRBJ2-4	TGTGCCAGCTCGCTCACCGGGACTAGCGTTAGACTAGCCAAAAACATTCAGTACTTC	CASSLTGTSVRLAKNIQYF
.	TRBV7-6	TRBD2	TRBJ2-3	TGTGCCAGCAGCTTAGTAGGTCTAGCGGGGAGCACAGATACGCAGTATTTT	CASSLVGLAGSTDTQYF
few	TRBV12-3/TRBV12-4	.	TRBJ1-1	TGTGCCAGCAGTTTTTCCAGACTCGAAGCTTTCTTT	CASSFSRLEAFF
few	TRBV12-3/TRBV12-4	.	TRBJ2-3	TGTGCCAGCAGTTTACTCCCTTCCCGGAACCAGGATACGCAGTATTTT	CASSLLPSRNQDTQYF
.	TRBV5-1	.	TRBJ2-1	TGCGCCAGCAGGCCTGGGACTGCGAACTACAATGAGCAGTTCTTC	CASRPGTANYNEQFF
many	TRBV30	.	TRBJ2-3	TGTGCCTGGAGAACAGGGCCCTTTGGAGATACGCAGTATTTT	CAWRTGPFGDTQYF
.	TRBV27	.	TRBJ1-1	TGTGCCAGCAGTTTCCCTGGCGCTGAAGCTTTCTTT	CASSFPGAEAFF